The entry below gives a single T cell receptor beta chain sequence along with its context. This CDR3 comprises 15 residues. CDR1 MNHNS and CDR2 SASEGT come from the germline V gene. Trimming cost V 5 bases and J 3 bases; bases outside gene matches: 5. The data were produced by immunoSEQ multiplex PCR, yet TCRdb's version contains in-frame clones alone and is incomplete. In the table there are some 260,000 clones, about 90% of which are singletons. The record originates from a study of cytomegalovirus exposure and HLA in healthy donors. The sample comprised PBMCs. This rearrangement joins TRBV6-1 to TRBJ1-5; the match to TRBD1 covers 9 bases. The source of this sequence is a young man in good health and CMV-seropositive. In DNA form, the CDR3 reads TGTGCCAGCAGTAAAGGGACAGGGTCCAATCAGCCCCAGCATTTT. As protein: CASSKGTGSNQPQHF.